Each of the 24 T cell receptor beta chains below was sequenced from the same sample in a study of OX40 agonist ivuxolimab in advanced cancers. Receptor amplification or capture employed the immunoSEQ multiplex PCR assay. The table was pulled from immuneACCESS by TCRdb, which kept in-frame rearrangements only. Such tables lose some clones; where checked, under half of the loss comes from unresolved V genes, and the rest has no known cause. In all, the sample holds 80,000 or so clones, and approximately 90% of those were seen once. Roughly 8.6% of the sample is held by the ten biggest clonotypes. Sequencing used CD4+ or CD8+ T cells sorted from blood, obtained in a trial of the OX40 agonist ivuxolimab. The source of these receptors is an adult with an advanced solid tumor such as melanoma, head and neck, liver or kidney cancer.

The chain links TRBV6-5 to TRBJ1-2; D is unclear. The length of the CDR3 is 12 residues. In germline, CDR1 is MNHEY, CDR2 SVGAGI. The V and J ends lost 6 bases and 1 base respectively, with 6 bases between them. CDR3 sequence (DNA): TGTGCCAGCAGGGACGGTAACTATGGCTACACCTTC. This sequence encodes CASRDGNYGYTF.

This chain joins TRBV11-1 and TRBJ2-7, with 7 positions matching TRBD1. The length of the CDR3 is 17 residues. Germline CDR1 is SGHAT and CDR2 is FQDESV (reference sequence). With V trimmed by 4 bases and J by 2 bases, 14 bases remained unmatched. As DNA, the CDR3 is TGTGCCAGCAGCTCTAGCAGGGGGACCCAGGTTGCCTACGAGCAGTACTTC. Amino acids: CASSSSRGTQVAYEQYF.

This sequence joins TRBV6-6 and TRBJ2-7, with 7 positions matching TRBD1. CDR1 is MNHNY and CDR2 is SVGAGI in the germline V gene (reference sequence). The CDR3 is 15 residues long. Trimming cost V 4 bases and J 6 bases; bases outside gene matches: 12. The CDR3 sequence: CASSSPGQKVSEQYF. The CDR3 nucleotides are TGTGCCAGCAGTTCACCGGGACAGAAAGTGTCCGAGCAGTACTTC.

The gene calls are TRBV7-3 and TRBJ1-1, with D unresolved. Trimming took 4 bases from V and 7 from J, leaving 10 bases between them. This CDR3 has 12 residues. Germline V lookup: CDR1 SGHTA, CDR2 FQGTGA. DNA for the CDR3: TGTGCCAGCAGCTCATCGACGGTTGAAGCTTTCTTT. It specifies CASSSSTVEAFF.

This sequence joins TRBV30 and TRBJ1-2, with D perhaps TRBD1 (5 bases). The CDR3 extends over 13 amino acids. Trimming removed 8 bases at V and 2 bases at J, with 15 bases between. CDR1 and CDR2 (germline): GTSNPN, SVGIG (reference sequence). CDR3 DNA sequence: TGTGCCAAGACCCACCGGGACAACTATGGCTACACCTTC. Translation gives CAKTHRDNYGYTF.

This chain joins TRBV5-1 and TRBJ2-2, with D possibly TRBD1 on 5 matching bases. This CDR3 is 15 amino acids long. Germline CDR1 and CDR2: SGHRS and YFSETQ. The germline V and J ends were trimmed by 0 bases and 6 bases, with 12 bases remaining between them. The CDR3 reads CASSLVQAQSGELFF. The CDR3 DNA follows: TGCGCCAGCAGCTTGGTACAGGCTCAATCCGGGGAGCTGTTTTTT. Using reference TRBV5-1 and TRBJ2-2 for the parts outside the CDR3, the full variable domain is KAGVTQTPRYLIKTRGQQVTLSCSPISGHRSVSWYQQTPGQGLQFLFEYFSETQRNKGNFPGRFSGRQFSNSRSEMNVSTLELGDSALYLCASSLVQAQSGELFFGEGSRLTVL.

The chain links TRBV7-9 to TRBJ2-3; TRBD2 aligns across 8 bases. V lost 0 bases and J lost 9; bases outside the gene matches: 2. This CDR3 comprises 13 residues. Per germline, CDR1 SEHNR and CDR2 FQNEAQ (reference sequence). CDR3 region: CASSLALAGTQYF. CDR3 in DNA: TGTGCCAGCAGCTTAGCGTTAGCGGGGACGCAGTATTTT.

This rearrangement joins TRBV2 to TRBJ1-5; D not resolved. The V end was cut by 7 bases, the J end by 2 bases, with 6 bases between. The CDR3 extends over 12 amino acids. Germline loops: CDR1 SNHLY, CDR2 FYNNEI. The chain's CDR3 is CASTLGNQPQHF. The CDR3 nucleotides read TGTGCCAGCACCCTTGGCAATCAGCCCCAGCATTTT.

V and J are TRBV28 and TRBJ1-2, with D unresolved. Germline-derived CDR1 and CDR2 are MDHEN and SYDVKM. The CDR3 length is 13 residues. Between the trimmed V and J ends, which lost 7 bases and 5 bases, there was a span of 14 bases. CDR3 sequence: CASISETPYGYTF. The CDR3 coding sequence is TGTGCCAGCATCTCGGAGACACCTTATGGCTACACCTTC.

V gene TRBV28 combines with J gene TRBJ1-1; 8 bases align to TRBD1. J was trimmed by 4 bases and V by 6 bases; bases with no gene match: 7. The CDR3 runs 14 residues. Germline values: CDR1 MDHEN, CDR2 SYDVKM. CDR3: CASSPGGDVTEAFF. CDR3 sequence (DNA): TGTGCCAGCAGCCCAGGGGGCGATGTCACTGAAGCTTTCTTT.

A note on this clone: Since the CDR3 does not end with the conserved phenylalanine or tryptophan, this likely comes from a read error. The CDR3 region is CASSLVGYTEAFL. Written as DNA, the CDR3 is TGCGCCAGCAGCTTGGTGGGCTACACTGAAGCTTTCCTT. The chain carries TRBV5-1 and TRBJ1-1, with no clear D. CDR3 length: 13 amino acids. Germline V CDR1 and CDR2: SGHRS, YFSETQ. Between the trimmed V and J ends, which lost 0 bases and 3 bases, there was a span of 6 bases.

In this sample, this clone turned up a few times. V is TRBV4-2 and J is TRBJ1-5, with 8 bases matching TRBD1. In germline, CDR1 is LGHNA, CDR2 YNFKEQ. Trimming took 4 bases from V and 6 from J; bases not matched to a gene: 5. CDR3 size: 14 residues. CDR3 bases: TGTGCCAGCAGCCTGACACAGGGGGGTCAGCCCCAGCATTTT. Translating it yields CASSLTQGGQPQHF.

V gene TRBV6-5 combines with J gene TRBJ2-5, with TRBD2 matching over 13 bases. The CDR3 sequence is 15 residues long. Looked up from germline, CDR1 is MNHEY and CDR2 is SVGAGI. With 7 bases clipped from V and 4 bases from J, the junction kept 6 bases outside the gene matches. CDR3 protein: CASKGLAGIGETQYF. CDR3 coding DNA: TGTGCCAGCAAGGGACTAGCGGGAATTGGAGAGACCCAGTACTTC.

The rearrangement joins TRBV19 to TRBJ1-5, with 8 bases aligning to TRBD1. The germline CDR1 and CDR2 sequences are LNHDA and SQIVND (reference sequence). Trimming took 6 bases from V and 6 from J; bases not matched to a gene: 13. This CDR3 has 16 amino acids. The CDR3 loop reads CASSLRAIGQGQPQHF. The CDR3 DNA reads as TGTGCCAGTAGCCTCAGGGCTATCGGACAGGGTCAGCCCCAGCATTTT.

J is TRBJ2-7 and V is TRBV11-2, with 13 bases identical to TRBD2. The CDR3 contains 17 residues. Germline V gene data show CDR1 as SGHAT and CDR2 as FQNNGV. V lost 5 bases to trimming and J lost 0 bases; unmatched junction nucleotides: 7. CDR3 DNA: TGTGCCAGCAGCGTCGGGACTAGCGGGGCCAGCTCCTACGAGCAGTACTTC. The encoded protein is CASSVGTSGASSYEQYF.

The chain uses TRBV28 and TRBJ1-3, with 12 bases identical to TRBD1. The CDR3 has 17 residues. Germline values: CDR1 MDHEN, CDR2 SYDVKM. V trimming: 3 bases; J trimming: 1 base; junction bases outside the gene matches: 4. CDR3 sequence reads: CASSLGTGGFSGNTIYF. DNA of the CDR3: TGTGCCAGCAGTTTGGGGACAGGGGGCTTTTCTGGAAACACCATATATTTT.

This clone showed up just once. The genes are TRBV5-4 and TRBJ2-1; tentative D call: TRBD1 (5 bases). Germline lookup yields CDR1 SGHNT and CDR2 YYREEE (reference sequence). This CDR3 region has 17 residues. V was trimmed by 3 bases and J by 1 base, leaving 17 bases between them. CDR3 sequence (DNA): TGTGCCAGCAGCTCCCCCCCTCAGGGTCTTTCCTACAATGAGCAGTTCTTC. This translates into CASSSPPQGLSYNEQFF.

This chain joins TRBV15 and TRBJ1-4; D possibly corresponds to TRBD1 (5 bases). CDR3 length equals 15 residues. The V gene's germline CDR1 is LNHNV and CDR2 YYDKDF (reference sequence). Trimming stripped 0 bases from V and 4 bases from J, with 9 bases between. The CDR3 DNA reads TGTGCCACCAGCAGAGAACTAAGGGGTAATGAAAAACTGTTTTTT. Translating it yields CATSRELRGNEKLFF.

The chain couples TRBV29-1 to TRBJ2-1; D gene unclear. Trimming cost V 0 bases and J 4 bases, with 7 bases left between them. CDR1 and CDR2 from the germline V gene are SQVTM and ANQGSEA. CDR3 length: 13 amino acids. Written as DNA, the CDR3 is TGCAGCGTTGAAGAACGCATATACAATGAGCAGTTCTTC. It yields the protein CSVEERIYNEQFF.

The chain carries TRBV2 and TRBJ2-1; D gene uncertain. Trimming left V 5 bases short and J 4 bases short, with 3 bases between. The germline V gene encodes CDR1 SNHLY and CDR2 FYNNEI. The CDR3 runs 11 residues. The chain's CDR3 is CASSTYNEQFF. Here the CDR3 DNA reads TGTGCCAGCAGTACGTACAATGAGCAGTTCTTC. Complete variable domain (other parts from reference TRBV2 and TRBJ2-1): EPEVTQTPSHQVTQMGQEVILRCVPISNHLYFYWYRQILGQKVEFLVSFYNNEISEKSEIFDDQFSVERPDGSNFTLKIRSTKLEDSAMYFCASSTYNEQFFGPGTRLTVL.

The CDR3 protein is CASSHAAGSNEKLFF. The CDR3, as DNA: TGTGCCAGCTCACACGCGGCGGGGTCTAATGAAAAACTGTTTTTT. The chain has TRBV18 and TRBJ1-4; D is unclear. The CDR3 runs to 15 residues. Germline CDR1 reads KGHSH; CDR2 reads LQKENI. Trimming stripped 4 bases from V and 3 bases from J, with 12 bases between.

The chain couples TRBV10-3 to TRBJ2-1, with 11 bases lining up with TRBD1. Germline V gives CDR1 ENHRY, CDR2 SYGVKD. The CDR3 contains 13 residues. The ends lost 8 bases at V and 8 bases at J; junction bases unmatched: 5. CDR3 residues: CAISGQGAHEQFF. The CDR3 nucleotides are TGTGCCATCTCCGGACAGGGGGCCCATGAGCAGTTCTTC.

This clone has a single count. The gene calls are TRBV7-3 and TRBJ2-3; D is ambiguous. Germline CDR1 SGHTA, CDR2 FQGTGA. V was trimmed by 1 base and J by 1 base, leaving 9 bases between them. The CDR3 extends over 15 amino acids. The CDR3 DNA follows: TGTGCCAGCAGCTTAAATGATTGGGGCACAGATACGCAGTATTTT. Its protein is CASSLNDWGTDTQYF.

The V call is TRBV5-8, the J call TRBJ1-1; D not resolved. The CDR3 totals 12 residues. The germline V and J ends were trimmed by 7 bases and 4 bases, with 11 bases remaining between them. Germline V gene lookup returns CDR1 SGHTS and CDR2 YDEGEE. The DNA for the CDR3 is TGTGCCAGCTCGGCCGGGCCCACTGAAGCTTTCTTT. It codes for CASSAGPTEAFF.